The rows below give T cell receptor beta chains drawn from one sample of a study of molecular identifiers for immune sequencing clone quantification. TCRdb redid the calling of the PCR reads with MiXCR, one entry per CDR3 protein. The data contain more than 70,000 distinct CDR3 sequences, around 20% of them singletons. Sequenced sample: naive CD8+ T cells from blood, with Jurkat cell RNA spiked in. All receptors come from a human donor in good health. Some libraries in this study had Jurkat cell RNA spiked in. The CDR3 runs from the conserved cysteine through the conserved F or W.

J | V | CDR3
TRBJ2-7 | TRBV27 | CASSPGTSQPWEQYF
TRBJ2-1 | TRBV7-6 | CASSLAGLAVEQFF
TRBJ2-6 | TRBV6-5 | CTSTISGANVLTF
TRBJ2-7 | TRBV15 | CATSRGTDEPYEQYF
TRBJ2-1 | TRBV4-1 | CASSKTGNEQFF
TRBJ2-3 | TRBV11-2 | CASSLVGGSTDTQYF
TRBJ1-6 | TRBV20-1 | CSGSEAAGDRTKDNSPLHF
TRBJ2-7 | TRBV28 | CASSLYLALRGYKQYF
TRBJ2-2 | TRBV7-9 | CASSSPGITENTGELFF
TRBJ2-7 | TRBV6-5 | CASSYTLLRAYEQYF
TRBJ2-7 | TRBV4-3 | CASSANWDFYEQYF
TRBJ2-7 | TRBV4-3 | CASSPSWGGRNEQYF
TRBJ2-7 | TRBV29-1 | CSVVLQGQVTYEQYF
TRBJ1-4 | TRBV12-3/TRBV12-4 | CASSPSPGTLTNEKLFF
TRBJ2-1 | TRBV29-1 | CSVEDLDEQFF
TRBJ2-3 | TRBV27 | CASSSSRDKTDTQYF
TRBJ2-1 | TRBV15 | CATSGRGPYNEQFF